These 32 T cell receptor beta chains were all obtained from the same sample, sequenced in a study of beta chain features in type 1 diabetes. Every isolated RNA sample was fully reverse transcribed, so sequencing captured expressed TCRB transcripts. Assay used: immunoSEQ multiplex PCR; TCRdb lists only in-frame clones, some missing. The top ten clones hold about 0.02% of a sample with roughly 700,000 clones, 10% to 15% of them seen once. Their target antigens are unknown. Findings and limits, study-wide: Across all four CD4+ subsets, people with type 1 diabetes showed modestly shorter TCRB CDR3s.

The specimen was naive CD4+ T cells from blood. The receptors here all came from a man between 18 and 29 years old with type 1 diabetes.

This clone came up a few times. The rearrangement links TRBV19 to TRBJ2-3; perhaps TRBD1 as D (6 bases). Trimming removed 7 bases at V and 4 bases at J, with 18 bases between. The CDR3 totals 15 residues. Germline V CDR1 and CDR2: LNHDA, SQIVND (reference sequence). The CDR3 reads CASIGRDTLADTQYF. The CDR3 DNA is TGTGCCAGTATCGGCCGGGACACTTTGGCAGATACGCAGTATTTT.

This chain joins TRBV30 and TRBJ2-1; the D is unclear. The V gene lost 5 bases and the J gene lost 5 bases, with 19 bases spanning the gap. In germline, CDR1 is GTSNPN, CDR2 SVGIG (reference sequence). There are 15 residues in the CDR3. As DNA, the CDR3 is TGTGCCTGGGGTAAAAACCTCCAGCATAACAATGAGCAGTTCTTC. It is translated as CAWGKNLQHNNEQFF.

This clone came up a few times. This chain joins TRBV10-3 and TRBJ2-5; 9 bases align to TRBD2. Losses at the gene ends were 5 bases for V and 4 bases for J; bases not matched to a gene: 5. CDR1 is ENHRY and CDR2 is SYGVKD in the germline V gene. CDR3 length: 14 residues. The CDR3 DNA sequence: TGTGCCATCAGTACCGGACTAGCGCGAGAGACCCAGTACTTC. Protein: CAISTGLARETQYF.

This clone was observed a handful of times. For the CDR3, the DNA is TGTGCCAGCAGGACAGGGAGGGAAAATTCACCCCTCCACTTT. It yields the protein CASRTGRENSPLHF. The chain has TRBV2 and TRBJ1-6, with TRBD1 matching over 7 bases. There are 14 residues in the CDR3. The germline V gene has CDR1 SNHLY and CDR2 FYNNEI. V was pared by 6 bases and J by 7 bases, with 6 bases of the junction left unmatched.

The chain combines TRBV5-4 with TRBJ2-1, with TRBD2 identical over 7 bases. This CDR3 spans 14 amino acids. From germline, CDR1 is SGHNT and CDR2 YYREEE (reference sequence). V dropped 1 base and J dropped 10; count of bases not matched to a gene: 8. CDR3 protein: CASSLSRLADEQFF. Here the CDR3 DNA reads TGTGCCAGCAGCTTGTCGCGTCTAGCGGACGAGCAGTTCTTC.

The chain couples TRBV7-2 to TRBJ1-1; D is unclear. The CDR3 extends over 11 amino acids. CDR1 is SGHTA and CDR2 is FQGNSA in the germline V gene. Trimming removed 5 bases from V and 11 bases from J, with 12 bases in between. CDR3 loop: CASSPHQDAFF. CDR3 in DNA: TGTGCCAGCAGCCCACATCAAGACGCTTTCTTT.

A few counts support this clone. Written as DNA, the CDR3 is TGTGCCAGCAGCCACTCGCGGGTTTCGAATGAAAAACTGTTTTTT. Translation gives CASSHSRVSNEKLFF. The chain recombines TRBV6-5 with TRBJ1-4; D uncertain. CDR3 length: 15 residues. Germline CDR1 and CDR2: MNHEY and SVGAGI. V lost 6 bases and J lost 5, with 16 bases in between.

This clone was picked up a small number of times. The V gene is TRBV5-1, the J gene TRBJ1-6; tentative D call: TRBD1 (5 bases). This CDR3 is built from 15 residues. V lost 0 bases to trimming and J lost 10 bases, with 14 bases between them. Germline V gene data show CDR1 as SGHRS and CDR2 as YFSETQ. The CDR3 here is CASSLAGRDESPLHF. CDR3 bases: TGCGCCAGCAGCTTGGCGGGCAGGGACGAATCACCCCTCCACTTT. The entire variable domain, with the rest obtained from reference TRBV5-1 and TRBJ1-6, is as follows: KAGVTQTPRYLIKTRGQQVTLSCSPISGHRSVSWYQQTPGQGLQFLFEYFSETQRNKGNFPGRFSGRQFSNSRSEMNVSTLELGDSALYLCASSLAGRDESPLHFGNGTRLTVT.

This clone was picked up a small number of times. For the CDR3, the DNA is TGTGCCAGCAGCCCGAGAACCCACAACGAGATTAACGTCCTGACTTTC. Amino acids: CASSPRTHNEINVLTF. The V gene is TRBV5-4, the J gene TRBJ2-6; no definite D call. V was trimmed by 4 bases and J by 10 bases, leaving 21 bases between them. The germline CDR1 and CDR2 sequences are SGHNT and YYREEE (reference sequence). This CDR3 is built from 16 residues.

The table lists this clone with a few counts. The chain has TRBV19 and TRBJ2-5; D might be TRBD1 (6 bases). Germline V CDR1 and CDR2: LNHDA, SQIVND (reference sequence). The CDR3 contains 13 residues. Deletions cut 5 bases from V and 5 bases from J, with 12 bases between. CDR3 protein: CASSEQGGETQYF. The CDR3 DNA follows: TGTGCCAGTAGTGAACAGGGCGGGGAGACCCAGTACTTC.

The chain links TRBV2 to TRBJ1-1; possible D gene TRBD1, 5 bases. Germline V gene data show CDR1 as SNHLY and CDR2 as FYNNEI. The CDR3 totals 14 residues. CDR3 in DNA: TGTGCGAACAGCGCCCTACCCCGGGGGACTGAAGCTTTCTTT. Translating gives CANSALPRGTEAFF. Supplemented by reference TRBV2 and TRBJ1-1, the full variable domain reads EPEVTQTPSHQVTQMGQEVILRCVPISNHLYFYWYRQILGQKVEFLVSFYNNEISEKSEIFDDQFSVERPDGSNFTLKIRSTKLEDSAMYFCANSALPRGTEAFFGQGTRLTVV.

This clone turned up a few times. V is TRBV4-1 and J is TRBJ1-6, with D unresolved. Trimming cost V 0 bases and J 8 bases, with 5 bases left between them. This CDR3 has 13 residues. Germline V gene data show CDR1 as MGHRA and CDR2 as YSYEKL. CDR3 sequence (DNA): TGCGCCAGCAGCCAAGATCTGGATTCACCCCTCCACTTT. The encoded protein is CASSQDLDSPLHF.

The chain links TRBV9 to TRBJ1-2, with D perhaps TRBD1 (5 bases). This CDR3 spans 12 amino acids. Looked up from germline, CDR1 is SGDLS and CDR2 is YYNGEE. The V end was cut by 4 bases, the J end by 8 bases, with 12 bases between. The CDR3 sequence: CASSRGNGGYTF. The CDR3, as DNA: TGTGCCAGCAGCAGGGGAAATGGGGGCTACACCTTC.

The chain links TRBV7-9 to TRBJ1-6; D remains ambiguous. The CDR3 covers 12 residues. Per germline, CDR1 SEHNR and CDR2 FQNEAQ (reference sequence). Trimming pared 1 base from V and 7 bases from J, leaving 2 bases between. CDR3 loop: CASSLGNSPLHF. DNA of the CDR3: TGTGCCAGCAGCTTAGGGAATTCACCCCTCCACTTT.

This clone was observed once. The V and J genes are TRBV5-1 and TRBJ1-2, with D possibly being TRBD1 (5 bases). This CDR3 has 14 amino acids. V lost 6 bases, J lost 0 bases, and 12 bases lay in between. Germline V gene data show CDR1 as SGHRS and CDR2 as YFSETQ. DNA of the CDR3: TGCGCCAGCACCCCGGACACTTCTAACTATGGCTACACCTTC. This sequence encodes CASTPDTSNYGYTF.

J is TRBJ1-3 and V is TRBV21-1. TRBV21-1 corresponds to a pseudogene. The CDR3 runs to 12 residues. The CDR3 region has the DNA TGTGCCAGCAGCTCCCCTGGAAACACCATATATTTT. Protein sequence: CASSSPGNTIYF.

The V gene is TRBV18, the J gene TRBJ2-2; D remains unclear. CDR3 length equals 11 residues. V was cut by 7 bases and J by 5 bases, with 5 bases left in between. Per the germline V gene, CDR1 is KGHSH and CDR2 is LQKENI. In nucleotides, the CDR3 is TGTGCCAGCTTGGAAACCGGGGAGCTGTTTTTT. Its protein product is CASLETGELFF.

Here the CDR3 DNA reads TGTGCCAGCAGTCGGGACAGCCTGAACACTGAAGCTTTCTTT. Amino acids: CASSRDSLNTEAFF. The chain links TRBV7-9 to TRBJ1-1, with 7 bases aligning to TRBD1. The germline V gene has CDR1 SEHNR and CDR2 FQNEAQ (reference sequence). The CDR3 runs 14 residues. With 6 bases clipped from V and 0 bases from J, the junction kept 4 bases outside the gene matches.

The CDR3 is CAWSVLAGALDTQYF. The CDR3, as DNA: TGTGCCTGGAGTGTACTAGCGGGGGCTCTAGATACGCAGTATTTT. V gene TRBV30 combines with J gene TRBJ2-3; 11 nucleotides agree with TRBD2. This CDR3 is 15 amino acids long. Germline trimming cut 0 bases from V and 5 bases from J; bases unmatched to any gene: 4. Germline V gives CDR1 GTSNPN, CDR2 SVGIG (reference sequence).

This clone has more than one count but fewer than ten. The V gene is TRBV2, the J gene TRBJ1-2; no definite D call. V was pared by 3 bases and J by 3 bases, with 11 bases between. Germline CDR1 SNHLY, CDR2 FYNNEI. The CDR3 extends over 14 amino acids. The CDR3 sequence is CASSDDNSDYGYTF. The CDR3 nucleotides read TGTGCCAGCAGTGATGACAACTCGGACTATGGCTACACCTTC.

CDR3: CASTRGPAGNQPQHF. The CDR3 nucleotides are TGTGCCAGTACCCGCGGCCCAGCCGGCAATCAGCCCCAGCATTTT. The gene calls are TRBV19 and TRBJ1-5; D unclear. V lost 7 bases, J lost 2 bases, and 15 bases lay in between. From germline, CDR1 is LNHDA and CDR2 SQIVND (reference sequence). This CDR3 region has 15 residues.

The sample holds a few counts of this clone. J is TRBJ2-1 and V is TRBV7-9; tentatively, D is TRBD2 (5 bases). This CDR3 spans 16 amino acids. Germline V gene sequence: CDR1 SEHNR, CDR2 FQNEAQ (reference sequence). V lost 6 bases and J lost 3, with 18 bases in between. The CDR3 coding sequence is TGTGCCAGCAGATCCACGGACGGACTGATCTACAATGAGCAGTTCTTC. Protein sequence: CASRSTDGLIYNEQFF.

Only a few counts were recorded for this clone. The CDR3 DNA follows: TGTGCCAGCAGCCTTCAAGGGGCCGCCCGGGAGCAGTACTTC. Translation: CASSLQGAAREQYF. The V gene is TRBV14, the J gene TRBJ2-7, with a tentative D call TRBD1 (5 bases). This CDR3 has 14 amino acids. Germline V gene sequence: CDR1 SGHDN, CDR2 FVKESK. V lost 4 bases and J 7 bases, leaving 17 bases between the germline ends. Complete variable domain (other parts from reference TRBV14 and TRBJ2-7): EAGVTQFPSHSVIEKGQTVTLRCDPISGHDNLYWYRRVMGKEIKFLLHFVKESKQDESGMPNNRFLAERTGGTYSTLKVQPAELEDSGVYFCASSLQGAAREQYFGPGTRLTVT.

In this sample, this clone turned up a few times. The V gene is TRBV12-2, the J gene TRBJ2-4; the table's TRBD2 call for D was not verified on the DNA. TRBV12-2 counts as a pseudogene. There are 20 residues in the CDR3. This CDR3 reads CASRLVLISGIYGAKNIQYF. In DNA, the CDR3 is TGTGCAAGTCGCTTAGTATTGATATCCGGGATATATGGGGCCAAAAACATTCAGTACTTC.

This clone was picked up a small number of times. The genes are TRBV7-9 and TRBJ2-5; possible D gene TRBD1, 5 bases. The CDR3 is 14 amino acids. From germline, CDR1 is SEHNR and CDR2 FQNEAQ (reference sequence). V was pared by 1 base and J by 1 base, with 7 bases between. CDR3 coding DNA: TGTGCCAGCAGCTTAGGACAGTTCCAAGAGACCCAGTACTTC. Its translation is CASSLGQFQETQYF.

V and J are TRBV7-9 and TRBJ2-1; D is possibly TRBD1 or TRBD2 (5 bases each). The CDR3 is made up of 16 amino acids. V gave up 2 bases and J gave up 6 bases, with 17 bases separating them. Germline assignment: CDR1 SEHNR and CDR2 FQNEAQ (reference sequence). Written as DNA, the CDR3 is TGTGCCAGCAGCTTAACCGGGACCGTGGCAGCCAATGAGCAGTTCTTC. Its protein is CASSLTGTVAANEQFF.

This clone has just a few counts. The genes are TRBV5-4 and TRBJ1-5; no definite D call. Trimming took 4 bases from V and 0 from J, leaving 17 bases between them. CDR3 size: 17 residues. From germline, CDR1 is SGHNT and CDR2 YYREEE (reference sequence). The DNA for the CDR3 is TGTGCCAGCAGCCTGATGCCCGGAATGGGTAGCAATCAGCCCCAGCATTTT. Its protein is CASSLMPGMGSNQPQHF.

This clone was counted only a few times. CDR3 loop: CASSPGQSYEQYF. CDR3 nucleotide sequence: TGTGCCAGCAGCCCTGGACAGTCCTACGAGCAGTACTTC. V and J are TRBV6-6 and TRBJ2-7; D is perhaps TRBD1 (6 bases). The CDR3 contains 13 residues. V gave up 6 bases and J gave up 1 base, with 10 bases separating them. CDR1 and CDR2 (germline): MNHNY, SVGAGI (reference sequence).

On this clone itself: Other nucleotide sequences from this sample produce the same CDR3. The chain's CDR3 is CAWTVNTEAFF. Here the CDR3 DNA reads TGTGCCTGGACAGTGAACACTGAAGCTTTCTTT. V is TRBV30 and J is TRBJ1-1; no firm D call. The ends were cut back, 4 bases at V and 0 bases at J, with 3 bases in the middle. CDR1 and CDR2 (germline): GTSNPN, SVGIG (reference sequence). The CDR3 loop spans 11 amino acids.

This clone was counted only a few times. This sample also contains other DNA sequences that code for the same CDR3. The genes are TRBV5-1 and TRBJ2-3, with a possible D match to TRBD1 (5 bases). Looked up from germline, CDR1 is SGHRS and CDR2 is YFSETQ. The V end lost 4 bases, the J end lost 0 bases, and 9 bases lay between the germline ends. The CDR3 has 14 residues. The CDR3 protein is CASSSDSSTDTQYF. CDR3 sequence (DNA): TGCGCCAGCAGCAGCGACAGTAGCACAGATACGCAGTATTTT.

This clone has more than one count but fewer than ten. J is TRBJ2-1 and V is TRBV30; D unresolved. The length of the CDR3 is 12 residues. Germline lookup yields CDR1 GTSNPN and CDR2 SVGIG (reference sequence). The V end lost 3 bases, the J end lost 6 bases, and 9 bases lay between the germline ends. The CDR3 DNA reads TGTGCCTGGAGCGGCTTCACCAATGAGCAGTTCTTC. This codes for CAWSGFTNEQFF. Full variable domain (remainder filled in from reference TRBV30 and TRBJ2-1): SQTIHQWPATLVQPVGSPLSLECTVEGTSNPNLYWYRQAAGRGLQLLFYSVGIGQISSEVPQNLSASRPQDRQFILSSKKLLLSDSGFYLCAWSGFTNEQFFGPGTRLTVL.

The chain employs TRBV7-2 and TRBJ2-1; D is perhaps TRBD2 (6 bases). The CDR3 sequence is 16 residues long. Germline V gene data show CDR1 as SGHTA and CDR2 as FQGNSA. V was clipped by 6 bases and J by 0 bases, with 15 bases between them. The CDR3 region is CASSLSGLSSYNEQFF. As DNA, the CDR3 is TGTGCCAGCAGTCTCAGCGGGTTAAGCTCCTACAATGAGCAGTTCTTC.